This TCR beta chain was identified during a study of blood T cells in healthy people across ages. The second PCR ran about 6 to 12 cycles with a sample-barcoded 5' primer and J-beta primers. TCRdb called the 5' RACE reads again in MiXCR, with one record for every CDR3 protein. Among about 2 million distinct CDR3 sequences listed, roughly 49% were seen once. Germline V gene lookup returns CDR1 MNHEY and CDR2 SMNVEV (reference sequence). The CDR3 totals 16 residues. The clonotype comes from a woman between 40 and 55 years old in good health. The J gene is TRBJ2-4, the V gene TRBV27, with 7 bases identical to TRBD1. The J call may be incorrect, as the DNA end agrees better with TRBJ2-7. Sequencing was done on a sample of blood. The CDR3 bases are TGTGCCAGCGACTCTCTCCGGGACAGAGTGATCTACGAGCAGTACTTC. Protein: CASDSLRDRVIYEQYF.